This T cell receptor beta chain was captured in a study of cytomegalovirus exposure and HLA in healthy donors. Study information: Early released data had tens of millions of unique TCRs, all coming from HLA-typed donors. Study results and caveats: Roughly uniform sequencing depth across donors was assumed, possibly incorrectly.

This clone was counted only a few times. Antigen: not known. Both 60 Vbeta primers and 13 Jbeta primers went into the PCR. TCRdb's copy holds only in-frame clones and misses some; the assay was immunoSEQ multiplex PCR. The table lists about 160,000 clones, approximately 75% of them singletons. The V end was cut by 5 bases, the J end by 3 bases, with 14 bases between. This CDR3 spans 14 amino acids. CDR1 and CDR2 (germline): SGHAT, FQDESV (reference sequence). At the time of sampling, donors were nominally healthy, though unrecorded immune exposures were likely. The receptor's source is a man aged 45 to 65 in good health and CMV-seropositive. The sample consisted of PBMCs. V usage is TRBV11-1 and J usage is TRBJ2-7; D is uncertain. The CDR3, as DNA: TGTGCCAGCAGCGCAGCGACGGCGGACTACGAGCAGTACTTC. Translating gives CASSAATADYEQYF.